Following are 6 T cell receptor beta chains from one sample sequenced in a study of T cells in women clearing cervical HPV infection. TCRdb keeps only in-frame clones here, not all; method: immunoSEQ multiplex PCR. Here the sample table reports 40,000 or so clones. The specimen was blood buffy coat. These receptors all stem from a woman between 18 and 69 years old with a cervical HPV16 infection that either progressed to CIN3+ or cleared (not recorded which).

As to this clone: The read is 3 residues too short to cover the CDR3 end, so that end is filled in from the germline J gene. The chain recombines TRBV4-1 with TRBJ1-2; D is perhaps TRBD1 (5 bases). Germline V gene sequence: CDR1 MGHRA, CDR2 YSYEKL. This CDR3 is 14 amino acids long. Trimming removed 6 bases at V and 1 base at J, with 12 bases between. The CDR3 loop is CASRQPGLNYGYTF. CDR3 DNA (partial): TGCGCCAGCAGGCAACCGGGACTTAACTATGGC.

CDR3 sequence: CASSSPGLAGEGYTF. The CDR3 bases that were read are TGTGCCAGCAGCTCGCCGGGACTAGCGGGAGAGGGG. The chain recombines TRBV7-8 with TRBJ1-2, with D possibly TRBD1 on 5 matching bases. Sequencing ends 3 residues short of the CDR3 end; the germline J gene provides the rest. Per the germline V gene, CDR1 is SGHVS and CDR2 is FQNEAQ. The CDR3 extends over 15 amino acids.

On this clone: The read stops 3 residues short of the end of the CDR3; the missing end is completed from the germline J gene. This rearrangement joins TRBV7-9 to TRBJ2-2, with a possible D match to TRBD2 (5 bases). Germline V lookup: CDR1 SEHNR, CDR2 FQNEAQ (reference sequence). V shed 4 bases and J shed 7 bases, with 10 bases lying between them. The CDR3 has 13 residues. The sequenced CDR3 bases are TGTGCCAGCAGCTCCCCGGCGGGCGGGGAG. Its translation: CASSSPAGGE. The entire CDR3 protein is CASSSPAGGELFF.

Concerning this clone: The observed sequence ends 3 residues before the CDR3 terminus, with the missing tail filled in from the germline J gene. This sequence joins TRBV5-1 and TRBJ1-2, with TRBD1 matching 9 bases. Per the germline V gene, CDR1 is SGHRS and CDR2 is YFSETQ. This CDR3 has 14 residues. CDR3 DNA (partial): TGCGCCAGCAGCAAGGGGACAGGGACGGAGACC. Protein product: CASSKGTGTET. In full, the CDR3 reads CASSKGTGTETYTF.

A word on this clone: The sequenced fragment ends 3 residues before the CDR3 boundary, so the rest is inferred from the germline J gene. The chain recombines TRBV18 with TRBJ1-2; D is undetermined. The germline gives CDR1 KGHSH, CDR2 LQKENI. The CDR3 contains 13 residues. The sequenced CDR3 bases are TGTGCCAGCTCAACGAGGCGGGGAGATGAC. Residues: CASSTRRGDD. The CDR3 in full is CASSTRRGDDYTF.

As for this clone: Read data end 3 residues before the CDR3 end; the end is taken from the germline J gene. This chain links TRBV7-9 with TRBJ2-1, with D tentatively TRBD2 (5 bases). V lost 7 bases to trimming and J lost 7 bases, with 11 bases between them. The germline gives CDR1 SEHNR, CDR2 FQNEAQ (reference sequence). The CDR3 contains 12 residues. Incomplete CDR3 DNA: TGTGCCAGCACCCTCGGGGAGAATGAG. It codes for CASTLGENE. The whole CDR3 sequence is CASTLGENEQFF.